Following are 5 T cell receptor beta chains from one sample sequenced in a study of blood T cells in healthy people across ages. Combining a sample-barcoded 5' primer with a J-beta primer mix, a second PCR ran for roughly 6 to 12 cycles. TCRdb re-derived calls from the 5' RACE reads in MiXCR, one entry per CDR3 protein. This table has 750,000 to 850,000 distinct CDR3 sequences, around 25% appearing once. In addition, the sample was reused for a study of T cells of mothers and their children.

Sequenced: blood. The receptors derive from a boy aged 5-17 years in good health.

This clonotype was picked up many times. The genes are TRBV7-2 and TRBJ2-1; D unclear. The CDR3 has 13 residues. Germline assignment: CDR1 SGHTA and CDR2 FQGNSA. V lost 4 bases to trimming and J lost 0 bases, with 4 bases between them. The CDR3 here is CASSSGSYNEQFF. The CDR3, as DNA: TGTGCCAGCAGCTCCGGCTCCTACAATGAGCAGTTCTTC.

A few counts support this clonotype. This sequence joins TRBV7-6 and TRBJ2-7; a possible D gene is TRBD1 (5 bases). Germline V lookup: CDR1 SGHVS, CDR2 FNYEAQ. V was shortened by 5 bases and J by 2 bases, with 19 bases between the two germline ends. The CDR3 is 16 residues long. Here the CDR3 DNA reads TGTGCCAGCAGCCCGGGCCCAGGGTCTCCTACCTACGAGCAGTACTTC. Protein product: CASSPGPGSPTYEQYF.

This clonotype was counted at least ten times. The chain employs TRBV20-1 and TRBJ1-2; 12 nucleotides match TRBD1. This CDR3 contains 17 residues. Germline values: CDR1 DFQATT, CDR2 SNEGSKA (reference sequence). V trimming: 0 bases; J trimming: 8 bases; junction bases outside the gene matches: 13. Here the CDR3 DNA reads TGCAGTGCTAGAGATAAGATCTGGGGACAGGGGGCGCCCGGCTACACCTTC. It yields the protein CSARDKIWGQGAPGYTF.

The V call is TRBV7-8, the J call TRBJ1-5; 9 positions agree with TRBD1. V was clipped by 5 bases and J by 6 bases; unmatched bases: 8. CDR1 and CDR2 (germline): SGHVS, FQNEAQ. CDR3 length equals 15 residues. This chain's CDR3 is CASSATGQGRQPQHF. DNA of the CDR3: TGTGCCAGCAGCGCTACGGGACAGGGACGTCAGCCCCAGCATTTT.

The rearrangement links TRBV3-1 to TRBJ2-1; D call uncertain. This CDR3 region has 13 residues. Germline assignment: CDR1 LGHDT and CDR2 YNNKEL (reference sequence). Trimming removed 0 bases from V and 9 bases from J, with 9 bases in between. Written as DNA, the CDR3 is TGTGCCAGCAGCCAAGATCCCAAGGTTGAGCAGTTCTTC. As protein: CASSQDPKVEQFF.